This T cell receptor (beta chain) was sequenced for a study of cytomegalovirus exposure and HLA in healthy donors. Findings and caveats of the study: Reportedly, fewer N-insertions than the roughly 700-donor mean appeared in an Asian-associated ancestry cluster in a later analysis.

The PCR used 60 Vbeta and 13 Jbeta primers. Clones were sequenced by immunoSEQ multiplex PCR, and TCRdb holds only the in-frame ones, with some missing. Of approximately 150,000 clones in the sample, 70% to 90% were seen once. Remarks on this clone: Its antigen is currently unknown.

The trim removed 4 bases at V and 8 bases at J, leaving 9 bases unmatched. CDR3 size: 14 residues. The V gene's germline CDR1 is GTSNPN and CDR2 SVGIG (reference sequence). Sequenced sample: PBMCs. This receptor was obtained from a girl between 10 and 17 years old in good health and CMV-seropositive. The chain recombines TRBV30 with TRBJ1-2, with 11 bases that match TRBD1. CDR3 in amino acids: CAWTPGTGGYGYTF. The DNA of the CDR3 is TGTGCCTGGACTCCCGGGACAGGGGGTTACGGCTACACCTTC. The variable domain in full, completed from reference TRBV30 and TRBJ1-2, reads SQTIHQWPATLVQPVGSPLSLECTVEGTSNPNLYWYRQAAGRGLQLLFYSVGIGQISSEVPQNLSASRPQDRQFILSSKKLLLSDSGFYLCAWTPGTGGYGYTFGSGTRLTVV.